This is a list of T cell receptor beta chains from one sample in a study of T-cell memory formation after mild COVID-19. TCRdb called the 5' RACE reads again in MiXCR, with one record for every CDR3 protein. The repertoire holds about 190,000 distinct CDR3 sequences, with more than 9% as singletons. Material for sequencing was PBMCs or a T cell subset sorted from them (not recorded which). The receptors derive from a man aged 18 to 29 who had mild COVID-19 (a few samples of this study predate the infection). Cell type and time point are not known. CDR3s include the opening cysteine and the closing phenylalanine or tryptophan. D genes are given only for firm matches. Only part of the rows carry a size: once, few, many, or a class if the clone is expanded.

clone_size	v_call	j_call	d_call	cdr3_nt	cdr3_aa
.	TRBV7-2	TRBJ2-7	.	TGTGCCAGCAGCTTACAGACTGCCTCCTACGAGCAGTACTTC	CASSLQTASYEQYF
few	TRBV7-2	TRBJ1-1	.	TGTGCCAGCAGCTTAGGAGGGAAACTGGGGAGGAACACTGAAGCTTTCTTT	CASSLGGKLGRNTEAFF
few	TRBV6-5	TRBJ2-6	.	TGTGCCAGCCTCCGCTCTGGGGCCAACGTCCTGACTTTC	CASLRSGANVLTF
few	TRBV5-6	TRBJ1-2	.	TGTGCCAGCAGCTTCGTCCGGAGTAACTATGGCTACACCTTC	CASSFVRSNYGYTF
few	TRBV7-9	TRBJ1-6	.	TGTGCCAGCAGCTCTGCTGTTTACCCGGGAGGACCCCTCCACTTT	CASSSAVYPGGPLHF
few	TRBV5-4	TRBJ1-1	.	TGTGCCAGCAGGGCAAGTGGGGGGAGAACTGAAGCTTTCTTT	CASRASGGRTEAFF
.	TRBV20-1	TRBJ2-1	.	TGCAGTGCTAGACGTTGGGGATGGGGGGGCGACAATGAGCAGTTCTTC	CSARRWGWGGDNEQFF
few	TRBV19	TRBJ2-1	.	TGTGCCAGTAGCAGACAGGCCAGTGCCGCATACAATGAGCAGTTCTTC	CASSRQASAAYNEQFF
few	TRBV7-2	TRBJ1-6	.	TGTGCCAGCAGCTTAGAAGGTCCAGGGCACTCACCCCTCCACTTT	CASSLEGPGHSPLHF
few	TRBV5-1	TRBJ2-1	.	TGCGCCCCCGGACTAATTTTATTCAATGAGCAGTTCTTC	CAPGLILFNEQFF
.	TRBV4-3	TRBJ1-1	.	TGCGCCAGCAGCCAAGCGTCAGTGAACACTGAAGCTTTCTTT	CASSQASVNTEAFF
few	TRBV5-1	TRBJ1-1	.	TGCGCCAGCAGCGCAGGCGAGAACACTGAAGCTTTCTTT	CASSAGENTEAFF
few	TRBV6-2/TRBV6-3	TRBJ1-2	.	TGTGCCAGCAGTTACCCCTCGATCCAACAGGACTTC	CASSYPSIQQDF
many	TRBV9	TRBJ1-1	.	TGTGCCAGCAGCGTAGAGGGACTTGTTGGCACTGAAGCTTTCTTT	CASSVEGLVGTEAFF
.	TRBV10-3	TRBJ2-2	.	TGTGCCATCCGGGGTACGAACACCGGGGAGCTGTTTTTT	CAIRGTNTGELFF
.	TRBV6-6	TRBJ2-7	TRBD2	TGTGCCAGCAGTTATCAAAGCGGGGCTTACGAGCAGTACTTC	CASSYQSGAYEQYF
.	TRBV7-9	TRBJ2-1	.	TGTGCCAGCAGCTTCCGGGACGGCAACAATGAGCAGTTCTTC	CASSFRDGNNEQFF
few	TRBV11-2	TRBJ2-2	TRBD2	TGTGCCAGCAGCTTACGACTAGCAGGGAGTACCGGGGAGCTGTTTTTT	CASSLRLAGSTGELFF
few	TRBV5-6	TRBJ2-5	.	TGTGCCAGCAGGTTATGGTACCAAGAGACCCAGTACTTC	CASRLWYQETQYF
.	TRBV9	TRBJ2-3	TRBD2	TGTGCCAGCCGGCGGGGGGCCGAGGATACGCAGTATTTT	CASRRGAEDTQYF
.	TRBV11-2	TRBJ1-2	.	TGTGCCAGCAGCCCCTCCTTTGCAGCTGGCTACACCTTC	CASSPSFAAGYTF
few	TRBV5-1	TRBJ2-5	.	TGCGCCAGCAGCTTGGGCGTGGGGGCAGAGACCCAGTACTTC	CASSLGVGAETQYF
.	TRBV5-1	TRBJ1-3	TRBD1	TGCGCCAGCAGCTTCGGGACAGGGGATAACTCTGGAAACACCATATATTTT	CASSFGTGDNSGNTIYF
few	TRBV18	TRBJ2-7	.	TGTGCCAGCTCACCACCGGGGAGCTCCTACGAGCAGTACTTC	CASSPPGSSYEQYF
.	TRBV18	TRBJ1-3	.	TGTGCCAGCTCACCCTTCGGGCCCACGTCGGACACCATATATTTT	CASSPFGPTSDTIYF
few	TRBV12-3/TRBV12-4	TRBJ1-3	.	TGTGCCAGCAGTTCCCGGGGCCTTGGAAACACCATATATTTT	CASSSRGLGNTIYF
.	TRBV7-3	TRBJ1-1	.	TGTGCCAGTTCTAGAGACAGGTTTATGAAGGAAGCTTTCTTT	CASSRDRFMKEAFF
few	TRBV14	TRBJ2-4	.	TGTGCCAGCAGCCTACGTGCAGGGGGGAACATTCAGTACTTC	CASSLRAGGNIQYF
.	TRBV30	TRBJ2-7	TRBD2	TGTGCCTGGAGTGTACTCCTAGCGGGCCTAGGCTACGAGCAGTACTTC	CAWSVLLAGLGYEQYF
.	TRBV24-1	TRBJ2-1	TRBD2	TGTGCCACCAGTACTTCTAGCGGGAGGCTATTTAGACATTTCAATGAGCAGTTCTTC	CATSTSSGRLFRHFNEQFF
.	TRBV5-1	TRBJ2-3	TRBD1	TGCGCCAGCAGCTCCGGCGGACAGGCGGATACGCAGTATTTT	CASSSGGQADTQYF
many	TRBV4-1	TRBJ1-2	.	TGCGCCAGCAGCCATTCCCGGGACGGAGACTATGGCTACACCTTC	CASSHSRDGDYGYTF
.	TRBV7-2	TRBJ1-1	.	TGTGCCAGCAGCTTAAGACGGACGGCTGAAGCTTTCTTT	CASSLRRTAEAFF
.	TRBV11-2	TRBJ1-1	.	TGTGCCAGCAGCTGGAATTACTTGGACCACACTGAAGCTTTCTTT	CASSWNYLDHTEAFF
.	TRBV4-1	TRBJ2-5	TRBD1	TGCGCCAGCAGCGACAGGGGGCTGTGGGAGACCCAGTACTTC	CASSDRGLWETQYF
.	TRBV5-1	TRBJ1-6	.	TGCGCCAGCAGCTGGGACTCCTATAATTCACCCCTCCACTTT	CASSWDSYNSPLHF
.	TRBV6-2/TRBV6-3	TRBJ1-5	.	TGTGCCACTCGATGGGATTTGGGCAATCAGCCCCAGCATTTT	CATRWDLGNQPQHF
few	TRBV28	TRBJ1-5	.	TGTGCCAGCAGTTACCGCCAGCCCCAGCATTTT	CASSYRQPQHF
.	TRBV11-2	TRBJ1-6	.	TGTGCCAGCAGCTTAGTTTCAGAACCCTGGGATAATTCACCCCTCCACTTT	CASSLVSEPWDNSPLHF
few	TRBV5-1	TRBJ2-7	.	TGCGCCAGCAGCCCCAGGACGGACAACTACGAGCAGTACTTC	CASSPRTDNYEQYF
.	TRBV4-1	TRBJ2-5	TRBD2	TGCGCCAGCAGCCAAGTTAGCGGGGGGGAGACCCAGTACTTC	CASSQVSGGETQYF
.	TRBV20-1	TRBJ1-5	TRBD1	TGCAGTGCTAGGGACAGGGTAGTAGGCAATCAGCCCCAGCATTTT	CSARDRVVGNQPQHF
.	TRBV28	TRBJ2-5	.	TGTGCCAGCAGGCTAGCCTCAGGAGAGACCCAGTACTTC	CASRLASGETQYF